One and the same sample provided the 18 T cell receptor beta chains below, sequenced in a study of blood T cells in healthy people across ages. A sample-barcoded 5' primer and a J-beta primer mix were used in a second PCR of about 7 to 12 cycles. TCRdb reprocessed the 5' RACE reads via MiXCR and lists one record per CDR3 protein. This repertoire shows more than 700,000 distinct CDR3 sequences, around 45% found once; its top ten account for over 15%. The sequenced sample was blood. These receptors all stem from a man older than 75 in good health.

With regard to this clonotype: A much more abundant neighbour one base away suggests this may be a read error. J is TRBJ2-5 and V is TRBV28; 13 positions match TRBD2. CDR3 size: 13 residues. The ends lost 10 bases at V and 11 bases at J; junction bases unmatched: 10. Per germline, CDR1 MDHEN and CDR2 SYDVKM. CDR3 in DNA: TGTGCCACTCCGGGACTAGCGGGACAGGAGCAGTACTTC. Translation: CATPGLAGQEQYF.

Regarding this clonotype: Mismatch with germline at one junction end may stem from a read error. The chain uses TRBV5-1 and TRBJ1-1, with D possibly TRBD1 on 6 matching bases. This CDR3 is 14 amino acids long. Germline V CDR1 and CDR2: SGHRS, YFSETQ. CDR3 sequence: CASSWGTSNTEAFF. CDR3 DNA: TGCGCCAGCAGCTGGGGGACATCGAACACTGAGGCTTTCTTT.

The chain has TRBV12-3 or TRBV12-4 and TRBJ2-7; 7 bases align to TRBD1. Losses at the gene ends were 7 bases for V and 2 bases for J; bases not matched to a gene: 8. This CDR3 is 14 amino acids long. Here the CDR3 DNA reads TGTGCCAGCATTTTCCAGGGGACAGCCTACGAGCAGTACTTC. Protein: CASIFQGTAYEQYF.

Points on this clonotype: This may be a read error, as it is one base from a much larger clone. V and J are TRBV29-1 and TRBJ2-3, with a tentative D call TRBD1 (5 bases). The CDR3 length is 13 residues. In germline, CDR1 is SQVTM, CDR2 ANQGSEA. CDR3 sequence reads: CSVEAWGTDTRYF. In nucleotides, the CDR3 is TGCAGCGTTGAGGCCTGGGGCACAGATACGCGGTATTTT.

This chain uses TRBV12-3 or TRBV12-4 with TRBJ2-5; 7 nucleotides match TRBD2. The CDR3 is 15 amino acids. V lost 5 bases and J lost 9; bases outside the gene matches: 15. The CDR3 nucleotides read TGTGCCAGCAGTGTCTTCACGGGGGGAGAGAAACCCCAGTACTTC. Protein sequence: CASSVFTGGEKPQYF.

The genes are TRBV27 and TRBJ1-5, with 7 bases identical to TRBD1. The J segment lost 3 bases and the V segment lost 4 bases, leaving 6 bases of the junction unmatched. The V gene's germline CDR1 is MNHEY and CDR2 SMNVEV (reference sequence). CDR3 size: 15 residues. CDR3 in amino acids: CASSYRTGNNQPQHF. In nucleotides, the CDR3 is TGTGCCAGCAGTTATCGGACAGGAAACAATCAGCCCCAGCATTTT.

The chain has TRBV14 and TRBJ1-1; possible D gene TRBD1, 5 bases. From germline, CDR1 is SGHDN and CDR2 FVKESK. V was pared by 8 bases and J by 4 bases, with 17 bases between. This CDR3 region has 14 residues. The CDR3 sequence: CASSRVSQGTEAFF. The CDR3 DNA reads as TGTGCCAGCTCCCGGGTAAGCCAGGGCACTGAAGCTTTCTTT.

This clonotype was detected ten times or more. The rearrangement links TRBV10-3 to TRBJ1-1; unclear D gene. Germline CDR1 and CDR2: ENHRY and SYGVKD. Trimming removed 7 bases from V and 0 bases from J, with 18 bases in between. The CDR3 totals 16 residues. In DNA, the CDR3 is TGTGCCATCAAACCGAACATTTTAGGAGTGAACACTGAAGCTTTCTTT. Its protein product is CAIKPNILGVNTEAFF.

The rearrangement links TRBV7-4 to TRBJ1-1, with 7 bases fitting TRBD1. Per germline, CDR1 SGHVT and CDR2 SQSDAQ. The CDR3 spans 16 residues. V was clipped by 2 bases and J by 0 bases; unmatched bases: 6. The chain's CDR3 is CASSLPPGGMNTEAFF. CDR3 sequence (DNA): TGTGCCAGCAGCTTACCTCCAGGGGGGATGAACACTGAAGCTTTCTTT. Looking up the rest from reference TRBV7-4 and TRBJ1-1 gives the full variable domain: GAGVSQSPRYKVAKRGRDVALRCDSISGHVTLYWYRQTLGQGSEVLTYSQSDAQRDKSGRPSGRFSAERPERSVSTLKIQRTEQGDSAVYLCASSLPPGGMNTEAFFGQGTRLTVV.

The chain combines TRBV6-6 with TRBJ2-1, with D tentatively TRBD2 (5 bases). This CDR3 spans 15 amino acids. CDR1 MNHNY and CDR2 SVGAGI come from the germline V gene (reference sequence). The ends were cut back, 6 bases at V and 0 bases at J, with 12 bases in the middle. CDR3 protein: CASRPTGSSYNEQFF. The DNA of the CDR3 is TGTGCCAGCAGACCGACGGGGAGCTCCTACAATGAGCAGTTCTTC.

The V gene is TRBV7-2, the J gene TRBJ2-1, with 10 bases identical to TRBD2. This CDR3 comprises 14 residues. Germline CDR1 SGHTA, CDR2 FQGNSA. V trimming: 6 bases; J trimming: 7 bases; junction bases outside the gene matches: 6. The CDR3 protein is CASRPGLAPNEQFF. The CDR3 DNA follows: TGTGCCAGCAGGCCGGGACTAGCGCCAAATGAGCAGTTCTTC. Full variable domain (remainder filled in from reference TRBV7-2 and TRBJ2-1): GAGVSQSPSNKVTEKGKDVELRCDPISGHTALYWYRQSLGQGLEFLIYFQGNSAPDKSGLPSDRFSAERTGGSVSTLTIQRTQQEDSAVYLCASRPGLAPNEQFFGPGTRLTVL.

V is TRBV7-2 and J is TRBJ2-1; D is unresolved. The V gene's germline CDR1 is SGHTA and CDR2 FQGNSA. The CDR3 is 13 residues long. V gave up 5 bases and J gave up 6 bases, with 11 bases separating them. This chain's CDR3 is CASSVTTINEQFF. In nucleotides, the CDR3 is TGTGCCAGCAGCGTGACCACCATCAATGAGCAGTTCTTC.

The J gene is TRBJ1-1, the V gene TRBV11-1, with unresolved D. The CDR3 has 18 residues. Germline CDR1 SGHAT, CDR2 FQDESV (reference sequence). V shed 5 bases and J shed 1 base, with 23 bases lying between them. CDR3 sequence (DNA): TGTGCCAGCAGCCCTATTTGGACGGGCGGCACCAGGAACACTGAAGCTTTCTTT. It translates to CASSPIWTGGTRNTEAFF.

V gene TRBV5-5 combines with J gene TRBJ2-7; D possibly corresponds to TRBD2 (5 bases). Germline V gene sequence: CDR1 SGHKS, CDR2 YYEKEE (reference sequence). CDR3 length: 15 residues. Trimming took off 0 bases at V and 3 bases at J, with 13 bases between the two ends. CDR3 region: CASSLGTTAGYEQYF. The CDR3 DNA reads as TGTGCCAGCAGCTTGGGCACTACGGCGGGCTACGAGCAGTACTTC.

The V and J genes are TRBV5-1 and TRBJ1-1; D unresolved. There are 14 residues in the CDR3. CDR1 and CDR2 from the germline V gene are SGHRS and YFSETQ. The V and J ends lost 4 bases and 5 bases respectively, with 15 bases between them. CDR3: CASSLGIVRTEAFF. The CDR3 nucleotides read TGCGCCAGCAGCCTGGGCATCGTTCGGACTGAAGCTTTCTTT.

V usage is TRBV25-1 and J usage is TRBJ2-5; 9 nucleotides match TRBD2. The J call may be faulty, since TRBJ2-7 better matches the DNA end. In germline, CDR1 is MGHDK, CDR2 SYGVNS. The CDR3 has 16 amino acids. The CDR3 nucleotides are TGTGCCAGCAGTGAATTGATGCGGGGGGGTTTCGGCGAGCAGTACTTC. It translates to CASSELMRGGFGEQYF.

In this sample, this clonotype turned up a few times. The gene calls are TRBV25-1 and TRBJ2-5; 14 positions match TRBD2. The CDR3 length is 16 residues. The germline gives CDR1 MGHDK, CDR2 SYGVNS. After removal of 2 bases from V and 4 bases from J, the junction contained 3 bases not matched to a gene. The CDR3 loop is CASSEGLAGGGETQYF. In DNA form, the CDR3 reads TGTGCCAGCAGTGAAGGACTAGCGGGAGGAGGAGAGACCCAGTACTTC.

V gene TRBV6-1 combines with J gene TRBJ2-7; tentatively, D is TRBD1 (6 bases). With 4 bases removed from V and 1 base from J, the gap between germline ends came to 8 bases. The CDR3 runs to 13 residues. Germline V gene data show CDR1 as MNHNS and CDR2 as SASEGT. CDR3 bases: TGTGCCAGCAGTGGGACAGCTTCCTACGAGCAGTACTTC. It specifies CASSGTASYEQYF.